Listed here is a single T cell receptor beta chain. The antigen remains unidentified. ViraFEST used viral peptide pools to expand antigen-specific CD4+ T cells before sequencing. Culture lasted approximately 10 days before CD4+ T cell isolation. Vaccine recipients had no previous SARS-CoV-2 infection; their nucleocapsid antibodies were negative. Cultivation was performed at a few million PBMC per well with 8 to 10 IU/ml IL-2 and around 10 ug/ml peptides added. The repertoire was sequenced with immunoSEQ multiplex PCR; TCRdb's copy has only in-frame clones and lacks some. The table includes approximately 25,000 clones, approximately 70% detected once. This sample stems from a study of vaccination effects on CD4 cells after COVID-19. At the level of the study: Participants were vaccinated with two doses of either the BNT162b2 or mRNA-1273 vaccine. Study findings and constraints: Vaccine- and infection-induced clones showed marked clonal contraction late following vaccination. Few convalescent patients, and no early post-infection timepoints, were available to the study.

This CDR3 region has 12 residues. Trimming at V came to 10 bases and at J to 8 bases, leaving 8 bases not matched to a gene. Per germline, CDR1 SGHDT and CDR2 YYEEEE. The chain couples TRBV5-6 to TRBJ2-1, with TRBD1 matching over 8 bases. This TCR was recovered from a human donor who received a COVID-19 vaccine. The sequenced sample was CD4+ T cells from PBMCs cultured with HCoV-NL63 spike peptides, obtained before COVID-19 vaccination. This chain's CDR3 is CACGQGWDEQFF. The CDR3 DNA follows: TGTGCCTGCGGACAGGGCTGGGATGAGCAGTTCTTC.